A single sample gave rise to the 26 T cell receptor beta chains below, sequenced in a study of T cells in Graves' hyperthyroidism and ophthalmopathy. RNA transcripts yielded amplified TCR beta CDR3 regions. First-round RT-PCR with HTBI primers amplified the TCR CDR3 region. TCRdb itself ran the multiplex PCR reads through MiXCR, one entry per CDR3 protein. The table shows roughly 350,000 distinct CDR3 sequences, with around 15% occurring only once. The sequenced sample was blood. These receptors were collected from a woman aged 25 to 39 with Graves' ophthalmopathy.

CDR3 nucleotide sequence: TGTGCCAGCAGCCAAGATTACGGGGTCTTCGGAGCTTTCTTT. Translation gives CASSQDYGVFGAFF. V usage is TRBV14 and J usage is TRBJ1-1; unclear D gene. Trimming stripped 0 bases from V and 10 bases from J, with 15 bases between. The CDR3 loop spans 14 amino acids. Germline CDR1 and CDR2: SGHDN and FVKESK.

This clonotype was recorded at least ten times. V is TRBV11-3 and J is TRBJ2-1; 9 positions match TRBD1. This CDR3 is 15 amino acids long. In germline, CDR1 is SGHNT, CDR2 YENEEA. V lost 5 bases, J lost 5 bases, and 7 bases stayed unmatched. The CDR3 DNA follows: TGTGCCAGCAGCCCCGGACAGGGGTTGCACAATGAGCAGTTCTTC. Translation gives CASSPGQGLHNEQFF.

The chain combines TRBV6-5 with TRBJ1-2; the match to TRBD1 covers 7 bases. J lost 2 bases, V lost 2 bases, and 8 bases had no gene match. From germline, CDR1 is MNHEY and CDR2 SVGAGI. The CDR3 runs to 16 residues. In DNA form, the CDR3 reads TGTGCCAGCAGTTACCCTCCGGGACAGAGAAACTATGGCTACACCTTC. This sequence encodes CASSYPPGQRNYGYTF.

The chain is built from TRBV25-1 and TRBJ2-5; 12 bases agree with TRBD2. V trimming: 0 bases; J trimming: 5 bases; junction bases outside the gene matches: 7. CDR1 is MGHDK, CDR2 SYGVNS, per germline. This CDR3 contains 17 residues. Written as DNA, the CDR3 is TGTGCCAGCAGTGAATATTTGCTAGCGGGGGGGACTGAGACCCAGTACTTC. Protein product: CASSEYLLAGGTETQYF.

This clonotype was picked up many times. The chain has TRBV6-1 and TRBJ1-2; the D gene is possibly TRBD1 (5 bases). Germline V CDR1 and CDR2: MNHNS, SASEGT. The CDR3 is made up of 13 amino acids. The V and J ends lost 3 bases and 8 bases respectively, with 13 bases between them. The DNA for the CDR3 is TGTGCCAGCAGTGATCTTGGGACGGGAGGCTACACCTTC. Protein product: CASSDLGTGGYTF.

CDR3 coding DNA: TGCAGTGCTAGAGATGTACAGGGGATTAACACTGAAGCTTTCTTT. As protein: CSARDVQGINTEAFF. The rearrangement links TRBV20-1 to TRBJ1-1; 7 bases are shared with TRBD1. The CDR3 contains 15 residues. Germline loops: CDR1 DFQATT, CDR2 SNEGSKA (reference sequence). V lost 0 bases to trimming and J lost 2 bases; unmatched junction nucleotides: 6.

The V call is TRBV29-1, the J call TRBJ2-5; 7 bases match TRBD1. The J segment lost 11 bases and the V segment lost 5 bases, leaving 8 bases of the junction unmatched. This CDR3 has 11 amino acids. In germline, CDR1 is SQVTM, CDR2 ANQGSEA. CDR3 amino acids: CSVYDRDRQYF. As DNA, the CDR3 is TGCAGCGTTTATGACCGGGACAGACAGTACTTC. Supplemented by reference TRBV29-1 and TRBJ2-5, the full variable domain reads SAVISQKPSRDICQRGTSLTIQCQVDSQVTMMFWYRQQPGQSLTLIATANQGSEATYESGFVIDKFPISRPNLTFSTLTVSNMSPEDSSIYLCSVYDRDRQYFGPGTRLLVL.

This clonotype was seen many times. The CDR3 sequence is CSAREGTLAGTDTQYF. DNA of the CDR3: TGCAGTGCTAGAGAGGGGACACTAGCGGGCACAGATACGCAGTATTTT. This sequence joins TRBV20-1 and TRBJ2-3, with 8 bases matching TRBD2. Germline V gene lookup returns CDR1 DFQATT and CDR2 SNEGSKA (reference sequence). The CDR3 has 16 residues. V trimming: 0 bases; J trimming: 1 base; junction bases outside the gene matches: 6.

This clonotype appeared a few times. CDR3 loop: CSDQGTEDSNQPQHF. The CDR3 nucleotides read TGCAGCGATCAAGGGACCGAGGATAGCAATCAGCCCCAGCATTTT. The rearrangement joins TRBV29-1 to TRBJ1-5, with a possible D match to TRBD1 (5 bases). CDR1 SQVTM and CDR2 ANQGSEA come from the germline V gene. The V gene lost 7 bases and the J gene lost 0 bases, with 16 bases spanning the gap. The CDR3 spans 15 residues.

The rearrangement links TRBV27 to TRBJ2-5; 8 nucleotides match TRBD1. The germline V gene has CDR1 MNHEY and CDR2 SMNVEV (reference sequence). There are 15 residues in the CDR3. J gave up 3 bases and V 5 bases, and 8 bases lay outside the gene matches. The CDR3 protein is CASSPEDRVEETQYF. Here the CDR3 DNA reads TGTGCCAGCAGTCCGGAGGACAGGGTGGAAGAGACCCAGTACTTC.

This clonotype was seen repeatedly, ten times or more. The CDR3 here is CASSLVASGGSSYEQYF. CDR3 DNA sequence: TGTGCCAGCAGCTTAGTGGCTAGCGGGGGGAGCTCCTACGAGCAGTACTTC. The V gene is TRBV7-9, the J gene TRBJ2-7, with 11 bases identical to TRBD2. Germline-derived CDR1 and CDR2 are SEHNR and FQNEAQ (reference sequence). J was trimmed by 0 bases and V by 1 base; bases with no gene match: 5. This CDR3 spans 17 amino acids.

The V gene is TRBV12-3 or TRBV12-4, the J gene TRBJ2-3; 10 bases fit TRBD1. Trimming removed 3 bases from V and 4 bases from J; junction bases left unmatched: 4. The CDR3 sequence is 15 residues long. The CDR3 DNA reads TGTGCCAGCAGTTTGACAGGGGGCTTTCCAGATACGCAGTATTTT. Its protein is CASSLTGGFPDTQYF.

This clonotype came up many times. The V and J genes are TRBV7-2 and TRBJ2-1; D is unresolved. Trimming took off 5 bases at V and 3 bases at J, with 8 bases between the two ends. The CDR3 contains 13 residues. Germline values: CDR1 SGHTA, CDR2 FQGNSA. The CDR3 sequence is CASSHYNYNEQFF. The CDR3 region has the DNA TGTGCCAGCAGCCATTACAACTACAATGAGCAGTTCTTC.

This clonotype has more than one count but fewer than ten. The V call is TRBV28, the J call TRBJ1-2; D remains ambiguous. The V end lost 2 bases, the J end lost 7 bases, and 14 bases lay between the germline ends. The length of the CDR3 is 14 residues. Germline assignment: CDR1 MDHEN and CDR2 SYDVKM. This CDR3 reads CASSLDPPVGGYTF. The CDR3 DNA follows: TGTGCCAGCAGTTTAGACCCCCCGGTCGGTGGCTACACCTTC.

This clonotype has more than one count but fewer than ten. CDR3 nucleotide sequence: TGCAGCGTTGTGTTTCTAGCAAATGAGCAGTTCTTC. Its protein product is CSVVFLANEQFF. J is TRBJ2-1 and V is TRBV29-1; possible D gene TRBD2, 5 bases. Germline loops: CDR1 SQVTM, CDR2 ANQGSEA. The ends were cut back, 4 bases at V and 7 bases at J, with 11 bases in the middle. This CDR3 has 12 residues.

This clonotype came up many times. The CDR3 coding sequence is TGTGCCAGCACCTTGGACAGGGTTATTCCCGGGGAGCTGTTTTTT. This gives the protein CASTLDRVIPGELFF. This rearrangement joins TRBV28 to TRBJ2-2, with 8 nucleotides matching TRBD1. J gave up 6 bases and V 7 bases, and 10 bases lay outside the gene matches. Germline-derived CDR1 and CDR2 are MDHEN and SYDVKM. This CDR3 has 15 residues.

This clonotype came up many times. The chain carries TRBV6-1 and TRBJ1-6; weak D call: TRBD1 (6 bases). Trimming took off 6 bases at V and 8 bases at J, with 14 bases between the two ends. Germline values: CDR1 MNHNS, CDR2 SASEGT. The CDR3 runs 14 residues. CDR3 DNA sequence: TGTGCCAGCAGGCAGGGGTTTGAGGATTCACCCCTCCACTTT. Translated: CASRQGFEDSPLHF.

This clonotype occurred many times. The CDR3 is CSARKPSSNQPQHF. The CDR3 bases are TGCAGTGCTAGGAAGCCATCCAGCAATCAGCCCCAGCATTTT. This rearrangement joins TRBV20-1 to TRBJ1-5; the D is unclear. The germline V gene has CDR1 DFQATT and CDR2 SNEGSKA (reference sequence). The length of the CDR3 is 14 residues. V was trimmed by 3 bases and J by 1 base, leaving 10 bases between them.

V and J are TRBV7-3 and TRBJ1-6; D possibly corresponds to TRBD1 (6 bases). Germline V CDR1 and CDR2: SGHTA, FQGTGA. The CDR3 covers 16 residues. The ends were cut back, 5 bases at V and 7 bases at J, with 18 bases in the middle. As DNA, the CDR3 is TGTGCCAGCAGCATAGAGGGGGGGGGCTTGAATTCACCCCTCCACTTT. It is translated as CASSIEGGGLNSPLHF.

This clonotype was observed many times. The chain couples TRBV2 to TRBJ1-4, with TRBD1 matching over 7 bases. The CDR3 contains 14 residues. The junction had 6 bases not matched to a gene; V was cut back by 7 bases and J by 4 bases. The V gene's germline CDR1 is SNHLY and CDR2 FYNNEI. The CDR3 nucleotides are TGTGCCAGCAATTCACAGGGGATTAATGAAAAACTGTTTTTT. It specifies CASNSQGINEKLFF.

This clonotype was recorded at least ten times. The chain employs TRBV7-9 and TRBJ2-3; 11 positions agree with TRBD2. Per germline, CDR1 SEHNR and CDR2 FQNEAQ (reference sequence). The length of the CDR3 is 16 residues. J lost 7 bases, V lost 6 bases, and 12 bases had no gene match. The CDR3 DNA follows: TGTGCCAGCAGTTCCGATATAGCGGGGGGGCCAAATACGCAGTATTTT. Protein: CASSSDIAGGPNTQYF.

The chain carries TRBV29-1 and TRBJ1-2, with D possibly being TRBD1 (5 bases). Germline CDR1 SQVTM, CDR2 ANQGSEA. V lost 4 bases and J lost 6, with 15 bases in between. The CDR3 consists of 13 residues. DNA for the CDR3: TGCAGCGTTGTTGGGGCCTTGGTCAATGGCTACACCTTC. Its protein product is CSVVGALVNGYTF.

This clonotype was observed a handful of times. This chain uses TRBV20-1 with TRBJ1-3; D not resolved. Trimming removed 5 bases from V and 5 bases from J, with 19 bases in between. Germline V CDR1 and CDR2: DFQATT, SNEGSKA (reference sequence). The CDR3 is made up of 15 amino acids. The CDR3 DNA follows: TGCAGTGCTTCCCCTACTGTGCAAGATAGAAACACCATATATTTT. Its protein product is CSASPTVQDRNTIYF.

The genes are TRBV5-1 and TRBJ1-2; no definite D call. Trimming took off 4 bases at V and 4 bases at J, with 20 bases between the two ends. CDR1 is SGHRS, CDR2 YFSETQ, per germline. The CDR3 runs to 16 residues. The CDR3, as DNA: TGCGCCAGCAGCCCCGCCGGGTATCTTTTGGCCTATGGCTACACCTTC. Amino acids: CASSPAGYLLAYGYTF.

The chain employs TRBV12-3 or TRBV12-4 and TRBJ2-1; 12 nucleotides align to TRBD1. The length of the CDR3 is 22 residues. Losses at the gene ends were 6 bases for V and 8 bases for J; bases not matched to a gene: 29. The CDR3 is CASRNHRRDRGRGGALYDEQFF. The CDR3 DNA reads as TGTGCCAGCAGGAACCATCGCCGGGACAGGGGGCGGGGGGGGGCACTTTACGATGAGCAGTTCTTC.

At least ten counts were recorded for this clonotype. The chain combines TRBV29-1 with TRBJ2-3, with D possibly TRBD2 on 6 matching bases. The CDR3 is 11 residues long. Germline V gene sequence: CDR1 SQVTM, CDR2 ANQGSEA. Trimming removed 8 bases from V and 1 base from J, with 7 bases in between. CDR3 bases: TGCAGCCCGGGGGGCACAGATACGCAGTATTTT. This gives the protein CSPGGTDTQYF.